These 5 T cell receptor beta chains came from one sample sequenced in a study of blood T cell repertoires in COVID-19. Sequenced by immunoSEQ multiplex PCR; TCRdb stores in-frame clones only, minus some. The repertoire holds 200,000 to 250,000 clones, with 70% to 90% as singletons. Sequenced: peripheral blood. The receptors shown here come from a woman older than 75 with acute or convalescent COVID-19.

A word on this clone: Within the sample, other DNA sequences also encode this same CDR3. As DNA, the CDR3 is TGTGCCAGCAGCGTAGGGCTAGCGGGGGAGACCCAGTACTTC. Its protein product is CASSVGLAGETQYF. The chain uses TRBV9 and TRBJ2-5; 9 positions agree with TRBD2. The germline V gene has CDR1 SGDLS and CDR2 YYNGEE. After removal of 0 bases from V and 5 bases from J, the junction contained 2 bases not matched to a gene. The CDR3 runs 14 residues.

CDR3 in DNA: TGCAGTGCTAGTGGGGACATAAGCTCCTATAATTCACCCCTCCACTTT. Translated, it gives CSASGDISSYNSPLHF. This chain uses TRBV20-1 with TRBJ1-6; D perhaps matches TRBD1 (6 bases). Germline V gene lookup returns CDR1 DFQATT and CDR2 SNEGSKA (reference sequence). Trimming stripped 3 bases from V and 0 bases from J, with 12 bases between. This CDR3 spans 16 amino acids.

The chain uses TRBV7-9 and TRBJ1-2; a weak D match, TRBD1 (5 bases). V was trimmed by 1 base and J by 0 bases, leaving 15 bases between them. CDR1 and CDR2 from the germline V gene are SEHNR and FQNEAQ (reference sequence). The CDR3 has 17 residues. The chain's CDR3 is CASSLGSWTPPNYGYTF. The CDR3 DNA follows: TGTGCCAGCAGCTTAGGATCCTGGACACCTCCTAACTATGGCTACACCTTC.

This clone was counted a single time. The chain uses TRBV7-8 and TRBJ2-5; 14 bases map to TRBD2. CDR1 is SGHVS and CDR2 is FQNEAQ in the germline V gene. The CDR3 spans 15 residues. With V trimmed by 4 bases and J by 4 bases, 2 bases remained unmatched. This chain's CDR3 is CASSSGTSGGETQYF. The CDR3 DNA sequence: TGTGCCAGCAGCTCCGGGACTAGCGGGGGAGAGACCCAGTACTTC.

The rearrangement joins TRBV5-4 to TRBJ1-6, with 9 bases that match TRBD1. The CDR3 runs to 16 residues. The germline V gene encodes CDR1 SGHNT and CDR2 YYREEE (reference sequence). Trimming took 0 bases from V and 11 from J; bases not matched to a gene: 9. The CDR3 here is CASSLAGTGSTPPLHF. CDR3 in DNA: TGTGCCAGCAGCTTGGCCGGGACAGGGAGTACTCCACCCCTCCACTTT.